The entry that follows covers one TCR beta chain sequence. Measured with immunoSEQ multiplex PCR; TCRdb has only the in-frame clones, and not every one. This sample yields roughly 41,000 clones, of which approximately 84% are seen a single time; approximately 8.3% belongs to the top ten. The record originates from a study of glioma-infiltrating T cells after dendritic cell vaccination. Germline V gene sequence: CDR1 MDHEN, CDR2 SYDVKM. The CDR3 totals 17 residues. J was trimmed by 8 bases and V by 5 bases; bases with no gene match: 12. This sample comprised blood, obtained before dendritic cell vaccination. The clonotype was recovered from a human donor with glioblastoma. The J gene is TRBJ2-2, the V gene TRBV28, with TRBD2 identical over 12 bases. The CDR3 nucleotides are TGTGCCAGCAGTCCACCGGGGACTAGCGGGTGGCTAGGGGAGCTGTTTTTT. Translating gives CASSPPGTSGWLGELFF.